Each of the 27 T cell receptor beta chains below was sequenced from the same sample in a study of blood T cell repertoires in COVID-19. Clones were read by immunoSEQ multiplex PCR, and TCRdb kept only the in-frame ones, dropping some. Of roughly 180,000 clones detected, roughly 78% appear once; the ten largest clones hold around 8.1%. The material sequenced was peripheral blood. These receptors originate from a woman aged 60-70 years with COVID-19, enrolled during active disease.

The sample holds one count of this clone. The CDR3 is CASSQDPSDTDTQYF. The CDR3 region has the DNA TGTGCCAGCAGCCAAGATCCTAGTGACACAGATACGCAGTATTTT. This chain joins TRBV4-2 and TRBJ2-3; D remains unclear. The V gene's germline CDR1 is LGHNA and CDR2 YNFKEQ. Trimming removed 0 bases at V and 2 bases at J, with 9 bases between. The CDR3 extends over 15 amino acids.

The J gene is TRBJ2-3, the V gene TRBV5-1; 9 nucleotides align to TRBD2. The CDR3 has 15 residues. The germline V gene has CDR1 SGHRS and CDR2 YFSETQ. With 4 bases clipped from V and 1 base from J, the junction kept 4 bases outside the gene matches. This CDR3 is CASSPAGGRTDTQYF. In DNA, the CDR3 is TGCGCCAGCAGCCCAGCGGGAGGCCGCACAGATACGCAGTATTTT.

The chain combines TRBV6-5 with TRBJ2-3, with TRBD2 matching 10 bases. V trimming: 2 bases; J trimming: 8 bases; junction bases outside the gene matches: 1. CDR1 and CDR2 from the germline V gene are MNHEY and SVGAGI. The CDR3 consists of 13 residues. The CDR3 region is CASSYVAGGTQYF. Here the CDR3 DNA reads TGTGCCAGCAGTTACGTAGCGGGAGGTACGCAGTATTTT.

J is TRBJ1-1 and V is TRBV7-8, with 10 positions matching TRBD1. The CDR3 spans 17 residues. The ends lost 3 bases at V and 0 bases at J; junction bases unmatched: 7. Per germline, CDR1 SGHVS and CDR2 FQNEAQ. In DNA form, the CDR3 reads TGTGCCAGCAGCTTGCGGACAGGGGGACGGATGAACACTGAAGCTTTCTTT. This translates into CASSLRTGGRMNTEAFF.

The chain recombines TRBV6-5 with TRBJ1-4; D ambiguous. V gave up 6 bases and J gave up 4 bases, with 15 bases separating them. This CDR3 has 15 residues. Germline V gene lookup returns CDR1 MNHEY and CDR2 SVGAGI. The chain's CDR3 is CASRRSATNNEKLFF. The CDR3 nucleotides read TGTGCCAGCAGGAGGTCGGCGACGAATAATGAAAAACTGTTTTTT.

CDR3 sequence (DNA): TGTGCCAGCAGCGCGGTAGAGACAGGGTTTGGCTACACCTTC. Translating it yields CASSAVETGFGYTF. The chain uses TRBV6-6 and TRBJ1-2; TRBD1 matches 7 bases. This CDR3 has 14 residues. With 6 bases clipped from V and 7 bases from J, the junction kept 11 bases outside the gene matches. CDR1 is MNHNY and CDR2 is SVGAGI in the germline V gene (reference sequence).

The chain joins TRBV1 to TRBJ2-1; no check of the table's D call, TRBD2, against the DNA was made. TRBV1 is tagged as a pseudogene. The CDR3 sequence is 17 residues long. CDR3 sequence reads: CTSSQDGAASSYNEQFF. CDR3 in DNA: TGCACCAGCAGCCAAGACGGAGCGGCCAGCTCCTACAATGAGCAGTTCTTC.

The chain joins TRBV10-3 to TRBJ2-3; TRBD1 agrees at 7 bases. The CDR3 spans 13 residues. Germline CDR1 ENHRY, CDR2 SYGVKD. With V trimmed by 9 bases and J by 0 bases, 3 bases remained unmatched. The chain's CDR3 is CAIGTVSTDTQYF. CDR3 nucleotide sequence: TGTGCCATTGGGACAGTAAGCACAGATACGCAGTATTTT.

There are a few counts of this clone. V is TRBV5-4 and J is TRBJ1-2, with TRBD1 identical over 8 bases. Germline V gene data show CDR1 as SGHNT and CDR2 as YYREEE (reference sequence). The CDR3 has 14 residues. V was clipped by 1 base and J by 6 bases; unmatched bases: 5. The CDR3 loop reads CASSLTQGADGYTF. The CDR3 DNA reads TGTGCCAGCAGCTTGACCCAGGGGGCAGATGGCTACACCTTC.

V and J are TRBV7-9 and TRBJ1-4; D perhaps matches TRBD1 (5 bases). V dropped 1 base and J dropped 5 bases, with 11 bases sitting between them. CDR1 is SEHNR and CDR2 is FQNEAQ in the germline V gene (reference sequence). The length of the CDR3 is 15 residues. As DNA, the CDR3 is TGTGCCAGCAGCTTAGGGGCCCACAGGAATGAAAAACTGTTTTTT. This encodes CASSLGAHRNEKLFF.

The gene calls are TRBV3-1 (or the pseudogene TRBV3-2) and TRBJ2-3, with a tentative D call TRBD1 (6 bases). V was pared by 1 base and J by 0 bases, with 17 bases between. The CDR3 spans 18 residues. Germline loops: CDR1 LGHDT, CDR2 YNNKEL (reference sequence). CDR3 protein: CASSQGHQGRKSTDTQYF. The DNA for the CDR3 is TGTGCCAGCAGCCAAGGGCATCAGGGGCGAAAAAGCACAGATACGCAGTATTTT.

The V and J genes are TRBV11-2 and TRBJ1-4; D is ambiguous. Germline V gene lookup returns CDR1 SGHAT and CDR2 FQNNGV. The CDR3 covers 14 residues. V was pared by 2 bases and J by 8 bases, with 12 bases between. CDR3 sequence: CASSLLRVREKLFF. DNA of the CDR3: TGTGCCAGCAGCTTATTACGGGTCCGAGAAAAACTGTTTTTT.

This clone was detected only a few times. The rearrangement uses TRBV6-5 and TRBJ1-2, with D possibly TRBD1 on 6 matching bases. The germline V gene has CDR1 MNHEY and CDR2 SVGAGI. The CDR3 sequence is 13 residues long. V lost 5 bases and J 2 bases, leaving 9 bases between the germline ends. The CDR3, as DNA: TGTGCCAGCAGTCCAGGGGCGAACTATGGCTACACCTTC. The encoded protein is CASSPGANYGYTF.

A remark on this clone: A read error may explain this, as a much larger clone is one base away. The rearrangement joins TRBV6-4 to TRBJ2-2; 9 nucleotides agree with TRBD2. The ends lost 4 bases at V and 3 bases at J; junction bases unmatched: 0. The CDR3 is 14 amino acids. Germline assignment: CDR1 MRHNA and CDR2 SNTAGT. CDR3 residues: CASSGLADTGELFF. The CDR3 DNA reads TGTGCCAGCAGTGGACTAGCGGACACCGGGGAGCTGTTTTTT.

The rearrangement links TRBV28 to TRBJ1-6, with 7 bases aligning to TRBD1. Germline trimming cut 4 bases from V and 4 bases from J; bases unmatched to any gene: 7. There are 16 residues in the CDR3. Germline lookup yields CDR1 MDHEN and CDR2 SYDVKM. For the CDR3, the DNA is TGTGCCAGCAGTTCCGGACAGGACAGATATAATTCACCCCTCCACTTT. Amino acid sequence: CASSSGQDRYNSPLHF.

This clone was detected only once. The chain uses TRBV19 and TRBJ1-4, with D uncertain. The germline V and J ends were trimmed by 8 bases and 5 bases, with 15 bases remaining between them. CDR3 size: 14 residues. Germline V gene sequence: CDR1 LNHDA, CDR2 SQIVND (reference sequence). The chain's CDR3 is CASAITVLNEKLFF. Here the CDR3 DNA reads TGTGCCAGTGCTATCACTGTCCTGAATGAAAAACTGTTTTTT.

In DNA, the CDR3 is TGTGCCAGCAGTTCTAAATTACCGGGACAGATGAACACTGAAGCTTTCTTT. Protein product: CASSSKLPGQMNTEAFF. The chain is built from TRBV27 and TRBJ1-1, with 7 bases identical to TRBD1. Unmatched junction bases numbered 11, after V lost 4 bases and J lost 0 bases. This CDR3 comprises 17 residues. CDR1 is MNHEY and CDR2 is SMNVEV in the germline V gene (reference sequence).

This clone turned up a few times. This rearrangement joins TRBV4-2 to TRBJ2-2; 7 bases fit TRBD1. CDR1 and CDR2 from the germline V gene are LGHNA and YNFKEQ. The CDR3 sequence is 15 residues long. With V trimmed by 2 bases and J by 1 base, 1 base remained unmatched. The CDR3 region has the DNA TGTGCCAGCAGCCAACGGACAGGGAACACCGGGGAGCTGTTTTTT. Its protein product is CASSQRTGNTGELFF.

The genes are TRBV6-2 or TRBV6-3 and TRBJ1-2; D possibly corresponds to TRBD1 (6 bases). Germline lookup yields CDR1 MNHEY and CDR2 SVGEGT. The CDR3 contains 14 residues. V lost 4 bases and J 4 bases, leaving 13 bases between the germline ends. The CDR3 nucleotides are TGTGCCAGCAGTTTTACGGGACACATCTATGGCTACACCTTC. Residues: CASSFTGHIYGYTF.

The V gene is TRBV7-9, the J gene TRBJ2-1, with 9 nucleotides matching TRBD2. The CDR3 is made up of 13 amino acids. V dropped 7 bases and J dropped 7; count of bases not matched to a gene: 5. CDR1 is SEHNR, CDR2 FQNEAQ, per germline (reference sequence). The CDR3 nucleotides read TGTGCCAGCAACCCACTAGCGGGTAATGAGCAGTTCTTC. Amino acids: CASNPLAGNEQFF.

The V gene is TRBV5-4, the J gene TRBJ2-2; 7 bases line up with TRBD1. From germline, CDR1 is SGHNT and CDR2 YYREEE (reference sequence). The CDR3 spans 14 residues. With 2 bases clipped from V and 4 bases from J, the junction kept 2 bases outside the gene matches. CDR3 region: CASSLGGGTGELFF. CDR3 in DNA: TGTGCCAGCAGCTTAGGGGGCGGCACCGGGGAGCTGTTTTTT.

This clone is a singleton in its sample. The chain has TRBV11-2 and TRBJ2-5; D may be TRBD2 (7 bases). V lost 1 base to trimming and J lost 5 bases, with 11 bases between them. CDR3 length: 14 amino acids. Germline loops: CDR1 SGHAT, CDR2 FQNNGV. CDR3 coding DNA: TGTGCCAGCAGCTTAGGGGGGGGGCGCGAGACCCAGTACTTC. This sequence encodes CASSLGGGRETQYF.

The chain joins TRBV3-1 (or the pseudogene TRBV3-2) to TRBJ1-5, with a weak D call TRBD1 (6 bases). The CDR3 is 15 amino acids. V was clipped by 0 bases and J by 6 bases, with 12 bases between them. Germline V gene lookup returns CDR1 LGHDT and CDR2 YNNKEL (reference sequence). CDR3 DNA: TGTGCCAGCAGCCAAGAAGGCGGGGGGGCTCAGCCCCAGCATTTT. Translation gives CASSQEGGGAQPQHF.

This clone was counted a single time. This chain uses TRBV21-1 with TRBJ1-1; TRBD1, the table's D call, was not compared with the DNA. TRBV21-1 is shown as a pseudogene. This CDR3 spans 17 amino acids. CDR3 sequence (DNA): TGTGCCAGCAGCAAAGACTCCCTGGGACAGGGACGAACTGAAGCTTTCTTT. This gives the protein CASSKDSLGQGRTEAFF.

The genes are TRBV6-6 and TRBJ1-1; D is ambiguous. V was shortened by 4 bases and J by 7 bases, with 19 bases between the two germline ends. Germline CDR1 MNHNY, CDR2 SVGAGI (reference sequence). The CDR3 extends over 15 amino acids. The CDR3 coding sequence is TGTGCCAGCAGTTTCAACGACGCGAGTCGAGGTGAAGCTTTCTTT. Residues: CASSFNDASRGEAFF.

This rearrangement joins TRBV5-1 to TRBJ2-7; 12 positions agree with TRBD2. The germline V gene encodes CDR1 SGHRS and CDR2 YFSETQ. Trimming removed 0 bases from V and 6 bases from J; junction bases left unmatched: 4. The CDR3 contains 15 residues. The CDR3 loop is CASSLGLAGVSEQYF. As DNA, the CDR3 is TGCGCCAGCAGCTTGGGACTAGCGGGAGTGTCCGAGCAGTACTTC.

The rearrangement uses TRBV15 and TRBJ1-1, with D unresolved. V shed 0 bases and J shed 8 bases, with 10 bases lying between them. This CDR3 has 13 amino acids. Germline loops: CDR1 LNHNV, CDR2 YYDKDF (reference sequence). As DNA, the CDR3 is TGTGCCACCAGCAGAGATAGTCCCCGGGAAGCTTTCTTT. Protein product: CATSRDSPREAFF.